This T cell receptor (beta chain) was obtained from a study of cytomegalovirus exposure and HLA in healthy donors. Study conclusions and caveats: In a later analysis, the majority of CMV-associated beta chains seemingly showed HLA restriction. In an earlier analysis, about 87% or about 30%: the productive usage of most TCR beta V segments.

These donors counted as nominally healthy when sampled, but unrecorded immune exposures were likely. Researchers ran the PCR with 60 Vbeta and 13 Jbeta primers. Authors' processing steps: In a later analysis, some 80 million unique TCR beta chains included roughly 11 million shared by two or more donors. Repertoires were generated with immunoSEQ multiplex PCR, while TCRdb's copy carries only in-frame clones and drops some. That table is the source of V, J and clone size, and D and trimming were worked out from the DNA. The repertoire has about 210,000 clones, about 80% of them found once; the top ten carry over 1.5%. The V gene's germline CDR1 is MNHEY and CDR2 SMNVEV (reference sequence). V shed 3 bases, J shed 10 bases, and the junction held 6 bases outside the gene matches. There are 12 residues in the CDR3. Concerning this clone itself: The antigen is unknown.

The origin of this receptor is a male donor in good health and CMV-seronegative. V gene TRBV27 combines with J gene TRBJ2-7; TRBD1 aligns across 7 bases. Material: PBMCs. The CDR3, as DNA: TGTGCCAGCAGTTTTTTGCAGGGGGTCCAGTACTTC. This translates into CASSFLQGVQYF.